This T cell receptor beta chain was documented in a study of T-cell reconstitution after alpha-beta-depleted transplantation in children (TCRdb year 2016). For context, the study as a whole: Using TCR repertoire profiling, the study followed T-cell immune reconstitution in a quantitative way in children after TCRalphabeta/CD19-depleted allogeneic hematopoietic cell transplantation.

Libraries were constructed by PCR. Instrument on record: Illumina HiSeq 2500. To normalize quantification of the TCRbeta repertoire, the TCR libraries were built with molecular barcoding that relied on unique molecular identifiers. TCRdb reran the public reads through fastp at Q25 and MiXCR, keeping productive beta chains. Merged by CDR3 protein, the rows form single entries marked with the most common genes and DNA. For this sample there are under 350,000 distinct CDR3 sequences; about a tenth appear just once. Around 10% of the sample is held by the ten biggest clonotypes. V is reduced by 0 bases and J by 2 bases, leaving a spacing of 15 bases between them. From the cysteine through the phenylalanine, the CDR3 covers 17 amino acids. The DNA shown is the 51-base CDR3, in frame from base 1. From a lookup of the germline V gene, CDR1 and CDR2 are SGHVS and FNYEAQ. In regard to this clonotype: Its antigen specificity is not known. No much larger clone exists at a distance of one base, and base qualities are not known.

The V gene is TRBV7-6 and the J gene is TRBJ2-3, with a weak D call of TRBD2 (7 bases match). The specimen was PBMCs from the stem cell graft donor, collected from the stem cell graft. The sequence was obtained from a human donor who donated a stem cell graft to a child with SCID. CDR3 reads: CASSLAWGGRNTDTQYF. The nucleotide sequence reads as follows: TGTGCCAGCAGCTTAGCCTGGGGGGGGCGGAACACAGATACGCAGTATTTT.